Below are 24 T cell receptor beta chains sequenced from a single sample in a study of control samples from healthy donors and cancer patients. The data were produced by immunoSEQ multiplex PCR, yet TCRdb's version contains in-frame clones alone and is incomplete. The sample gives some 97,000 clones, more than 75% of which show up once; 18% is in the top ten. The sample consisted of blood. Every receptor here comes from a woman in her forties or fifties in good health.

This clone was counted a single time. CDR3 protein: CAWEGQPNSPLHF. The CDR3 DNA follows: TGTGCCTGGGAGGGACAGCCGAATTCACCCCTCCACTTT. The chain links TRBV30 to TRBJ1-6; 7 bases fit TRBD1. Germline CDR1 reads GTSNPN; CDR2 reads SVGIG (reference sequence). CDR3 size: 13 residues. With V trimmed by 5 bases and J by 7 bases, 5 bases remained unmatched.

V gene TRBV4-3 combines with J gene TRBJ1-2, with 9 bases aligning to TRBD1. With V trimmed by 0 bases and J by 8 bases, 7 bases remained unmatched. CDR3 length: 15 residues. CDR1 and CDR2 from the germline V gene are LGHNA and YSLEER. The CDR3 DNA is TGCGCCAGCAGCCAAGACTTACGGACAGGGGAGGGCTACACCTTC. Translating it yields CASSQDLRTGEGYTF.

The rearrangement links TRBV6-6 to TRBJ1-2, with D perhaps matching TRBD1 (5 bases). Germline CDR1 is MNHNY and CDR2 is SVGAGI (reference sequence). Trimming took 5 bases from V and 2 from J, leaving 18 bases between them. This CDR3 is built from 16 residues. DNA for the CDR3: TGTGCCAGCAGTATACTAGACAGCCAATCCAACTATGGCTACACCTTC. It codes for CASSILDSQSNYGYTF.

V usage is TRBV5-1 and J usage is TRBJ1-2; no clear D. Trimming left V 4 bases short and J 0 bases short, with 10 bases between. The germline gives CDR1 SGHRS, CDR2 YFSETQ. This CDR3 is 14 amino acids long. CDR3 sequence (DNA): TGCGCCAGCAGCCCTTCCGGGGCTAACTATGGCTACACCTTC. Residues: CASSPSGANYGYTF. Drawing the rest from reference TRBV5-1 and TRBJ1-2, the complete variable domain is KAGVTQTPRYLIKTRGQQVTLSCSPISGHRSVSWYQQTPGQGLQFLFEYFSETQRNKGNFPGRFSGRQFSNSRSEMNVSTLELGDSALYLCASSPSGANYGYTFGSGTRLTVV.

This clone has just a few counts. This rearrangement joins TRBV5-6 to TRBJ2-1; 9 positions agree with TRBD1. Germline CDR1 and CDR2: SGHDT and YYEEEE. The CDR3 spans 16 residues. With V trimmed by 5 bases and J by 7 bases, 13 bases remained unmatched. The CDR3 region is CASRVGRTGALNEQFF. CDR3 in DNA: TGTGCCAGCAGAGTGGGTAGGACAGGGGCTCTGAATGAGCAGTTCTTC.

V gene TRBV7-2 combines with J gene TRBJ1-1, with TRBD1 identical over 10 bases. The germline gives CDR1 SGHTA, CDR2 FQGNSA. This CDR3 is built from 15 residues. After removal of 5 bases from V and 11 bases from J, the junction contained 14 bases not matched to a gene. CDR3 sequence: CASSNIADRGRGAFF. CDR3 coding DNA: TGTGCCAGCAGCAATATAGCAGACAGGGGGCGCGGGGCTTTCTTT.

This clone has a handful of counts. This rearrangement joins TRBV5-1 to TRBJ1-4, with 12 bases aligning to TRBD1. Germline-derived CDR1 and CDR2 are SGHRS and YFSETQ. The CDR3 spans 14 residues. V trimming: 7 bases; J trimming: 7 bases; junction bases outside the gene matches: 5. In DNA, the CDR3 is TGCGCCAGCGGGACAGGGGGCACGGGTGAAAAACTGTTTTTT. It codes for CASGTGGTGEKLFF.

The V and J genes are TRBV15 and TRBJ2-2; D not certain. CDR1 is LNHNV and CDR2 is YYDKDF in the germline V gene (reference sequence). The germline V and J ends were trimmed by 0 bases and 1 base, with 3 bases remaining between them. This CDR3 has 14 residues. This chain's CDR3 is CATSRDGNTGELFF. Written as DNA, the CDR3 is TGTGCCACCAGCAGAGATGGGAACACCGGGGAGCTGTTTTTT.

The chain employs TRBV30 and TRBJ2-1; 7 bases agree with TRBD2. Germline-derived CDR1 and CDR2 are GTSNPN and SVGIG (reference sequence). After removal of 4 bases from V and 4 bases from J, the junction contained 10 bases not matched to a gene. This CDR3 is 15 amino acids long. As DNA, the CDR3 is TGTGCCTGGAAAATACGGGGGGTTCGATACAATGAGCAGTTCTTC. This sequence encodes CAWKIRGVRYNEQFF.

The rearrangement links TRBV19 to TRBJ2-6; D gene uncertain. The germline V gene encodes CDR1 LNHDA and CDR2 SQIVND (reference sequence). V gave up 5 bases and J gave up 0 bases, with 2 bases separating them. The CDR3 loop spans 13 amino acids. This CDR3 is CASSDSGANVLTF. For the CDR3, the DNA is TGTGCCAGTAGTGACTCTGGGGCCAACGTCCTGACTTTC.

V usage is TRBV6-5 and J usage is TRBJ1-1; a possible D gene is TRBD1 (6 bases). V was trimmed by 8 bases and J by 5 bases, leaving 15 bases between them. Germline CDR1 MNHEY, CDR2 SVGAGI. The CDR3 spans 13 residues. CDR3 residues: CASEGGLRTEAFF. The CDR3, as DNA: TGTGCCAGCGAGGGGGGGCTGAGGACTGAAGCTTTCTTT.

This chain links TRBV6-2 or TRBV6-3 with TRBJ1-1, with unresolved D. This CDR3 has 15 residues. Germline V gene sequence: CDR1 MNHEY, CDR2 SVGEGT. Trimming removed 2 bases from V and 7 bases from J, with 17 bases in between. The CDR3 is CASSYEGLPSVEAFF. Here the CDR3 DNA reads TGTGCCAGCAGTTACGAGGGTCTACCCTCCGTTGAAGCTTTCTTT.

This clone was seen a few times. CDR3 in DNA: TGTGCCAGCAGTGAAAGGGCCGGGGAGCTGTTTTTT. This translates into CASSERAGELFF. The chain has TRBV2 and TRBJ2-2; no clear D. The CDR3 extends over 12 amino acids. V was cut by 2 bases and J by 6 bases, with 4 bases left in between. Germline lookup yields CDR1 SNHLY and CDR2 FYNNEI.

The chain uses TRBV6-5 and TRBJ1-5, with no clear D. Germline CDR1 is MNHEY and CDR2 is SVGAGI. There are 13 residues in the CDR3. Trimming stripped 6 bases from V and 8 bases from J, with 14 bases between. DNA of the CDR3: TGTGCCAGCAGAAATACTCGGAGGGAGCCCCAGCATTTT. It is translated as CASRNTRREPQHF.

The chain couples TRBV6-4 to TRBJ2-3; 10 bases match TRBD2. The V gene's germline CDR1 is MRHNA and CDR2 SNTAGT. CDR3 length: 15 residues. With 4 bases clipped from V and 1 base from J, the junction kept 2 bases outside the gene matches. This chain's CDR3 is CASSGTSGGTDTQYF. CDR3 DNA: TGTGCCAGCAGTGGCACTAGCGGGGGCACAGATACGCAGTATTTT.

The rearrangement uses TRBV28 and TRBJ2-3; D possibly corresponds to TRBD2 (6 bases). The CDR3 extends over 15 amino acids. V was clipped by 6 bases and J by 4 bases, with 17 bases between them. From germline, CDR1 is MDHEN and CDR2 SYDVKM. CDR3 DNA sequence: TGTGCCAGCAGCCCCATTCTCGGAGGGGCAGATACGCAGTATTTT. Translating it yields CASSPILGGADTQYF.

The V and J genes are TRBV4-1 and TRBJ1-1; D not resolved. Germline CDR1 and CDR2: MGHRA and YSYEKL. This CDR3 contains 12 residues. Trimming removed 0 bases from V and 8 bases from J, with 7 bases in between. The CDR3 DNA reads TGCGCCAGCAGCCAAGATTTAGGGGAAGCTTTCTTT. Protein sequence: CASSQDLGEAFF.

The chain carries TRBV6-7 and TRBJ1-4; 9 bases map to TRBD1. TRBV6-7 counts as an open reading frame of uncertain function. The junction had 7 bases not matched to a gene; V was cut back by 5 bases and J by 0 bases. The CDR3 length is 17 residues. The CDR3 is CASSVVQGAATNEKLFF. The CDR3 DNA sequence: TGTGCCAGCAGTGTAGTACAGGGGGCGGCAACTAATGAAAAACTGTTTTTT.

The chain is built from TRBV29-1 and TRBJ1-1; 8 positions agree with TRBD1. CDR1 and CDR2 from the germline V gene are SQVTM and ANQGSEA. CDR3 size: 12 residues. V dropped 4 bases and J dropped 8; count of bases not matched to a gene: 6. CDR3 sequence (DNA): TGCAGCGTTGGGGCCGGGACAGGCGAAGCTTTCTTT. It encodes CSVGAGTGEAFF.

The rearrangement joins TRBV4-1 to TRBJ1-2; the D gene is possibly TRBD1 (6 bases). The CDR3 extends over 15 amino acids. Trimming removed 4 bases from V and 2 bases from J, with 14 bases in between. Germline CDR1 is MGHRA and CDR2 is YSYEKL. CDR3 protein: CASSLGRTGNYGYTF. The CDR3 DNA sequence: TGCGCCAGCAGCCTCGGGAGAACAGGGAACTATGGCTACACCTTC.

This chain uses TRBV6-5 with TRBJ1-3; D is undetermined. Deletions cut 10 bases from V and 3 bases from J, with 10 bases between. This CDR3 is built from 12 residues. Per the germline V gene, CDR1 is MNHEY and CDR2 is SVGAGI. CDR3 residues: CAISVNGNTIYF. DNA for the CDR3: TGTGCCATTTCAGTGAATGGAAACACCATATATTTT.

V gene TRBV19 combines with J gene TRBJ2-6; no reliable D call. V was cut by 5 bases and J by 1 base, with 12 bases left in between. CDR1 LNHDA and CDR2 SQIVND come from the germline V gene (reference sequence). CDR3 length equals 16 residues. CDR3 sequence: CASSSRRTSGANVLTF. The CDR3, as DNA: TGTGCCAGTAGTTCCCGACGAACTTCTGGGGCCAACGTCCTGACTTTC.

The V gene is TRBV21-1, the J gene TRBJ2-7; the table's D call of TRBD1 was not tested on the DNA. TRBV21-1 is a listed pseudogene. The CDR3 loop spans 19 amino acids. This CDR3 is CASSKGWAFIRRPTYEQYV. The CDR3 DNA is TGTGCCAGCAGCAAAGGGTGGGCCTTTATCCGGCGCCCAACCTACGAGCAGTACGTC.

The CDR3 protein is CATSEWDEQFF. CDR3 in DNA: TGTGCCACCAGTGAATGGGATGAGCAGTTCTTC. The chain carries TRBV24-1 and TRBJ2-1; D unclear. Trimming left V 4 bases short and J 8 bases short, with 5 bases between. Germline V CDR1 and CDR2: KGHDR, SFDVKD. This CDR3 is 11 amino acids long.